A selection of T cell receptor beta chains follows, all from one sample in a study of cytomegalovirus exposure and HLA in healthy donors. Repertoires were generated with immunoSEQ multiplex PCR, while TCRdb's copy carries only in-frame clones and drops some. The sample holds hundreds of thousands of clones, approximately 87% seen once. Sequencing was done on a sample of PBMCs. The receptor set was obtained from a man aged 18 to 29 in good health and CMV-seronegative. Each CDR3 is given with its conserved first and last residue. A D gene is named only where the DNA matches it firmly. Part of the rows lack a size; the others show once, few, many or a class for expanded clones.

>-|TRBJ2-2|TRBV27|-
TGTGCCAGCAGTTTGCGAGAGGGGAGGAGCCTGGTCGGGGAGCTGTTTTTT
CASSLREGRSLVGELFF
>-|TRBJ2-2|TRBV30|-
TGTGCCTGGAAGACTGCCGGGACTCCTTACACCGGGGAGCTGTTTTTT
CAWKTAGTPYTGELFF
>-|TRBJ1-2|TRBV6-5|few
TGTGCCAGCAGTTACCGGCAGGCCTATGTCTACACCTTC
CASSYRQAYVYTF
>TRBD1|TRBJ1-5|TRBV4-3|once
TGCGCCAGCAGCCAAGATGGACAGGGGGGACAGCCCCAGCATTTT
CASSQDGQGGQPQHF
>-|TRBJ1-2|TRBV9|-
TGTGCCAGCAGCGTAATTCCGGGCGGGGGTGGCTACACCTTC
CASSVIPGGGGYTF
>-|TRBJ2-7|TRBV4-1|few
TGCGCCAGCAGCCAAGATCTAGGAGGCTACGAGCAGTACTTC
CASSQDLGGYEQYF
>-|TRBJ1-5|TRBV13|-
TGTGCCAGCAGCTTTTATCGGGTTCAGCCCCAGCATTTT
CASSFYRVQPQHF
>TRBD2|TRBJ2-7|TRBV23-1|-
TGCGCCAGCAGACGCAAAACCCCATCGGGACTAGCGGGAGTGACGCAGTACTTC
CASRRKTPSGLAGVTQYF
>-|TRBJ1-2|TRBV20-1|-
TGCAGTGTGGGGGGGGACTATGGCTACACCTTC
CSVGGDYGYTF
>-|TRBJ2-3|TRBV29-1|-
TGCAGCGCCGTTGCTACCACAGATACGCAGTATTTT
CSAVATTDTQYF
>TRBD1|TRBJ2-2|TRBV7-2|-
TGTGCCAGCAGCTCCACAGGGGGAGCCGGGGAGCTGTTTTTT
CASSSTGGAGELFF
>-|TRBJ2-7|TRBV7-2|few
TGTGCCAGCAGCTTAGCGCGCGGGGCCGAGCAGTACTTC
CASSLARGAEQYF
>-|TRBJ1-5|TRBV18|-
TGTGCCAGCTCCCCCAGCGCACATCAGCCCCAGCATTTT
CASSPSAHQPQHF
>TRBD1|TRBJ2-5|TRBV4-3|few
TGCGCCAGCAGCCAAGATGCGGGACAGGGTGGGGCGACCCAGTACTTC
CASSQDAGQGGATQYF
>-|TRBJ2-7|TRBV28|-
TGTGCCAGCTACGGACAGTCCCACGAGCAGTACTTC
CASYGQSHEQYF
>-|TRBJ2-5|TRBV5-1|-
TGCGCCAGCAGCTTGTTAGGGGCCTCGGGAGAGACCCAGTACTTC
CASSLLGASGETQYF
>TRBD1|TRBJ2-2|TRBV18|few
TGTGCCAGCTCACCAGCCAGGGGGCTGGACGGGGAGCTGTTTTTT
CASSPARGLDGELFF